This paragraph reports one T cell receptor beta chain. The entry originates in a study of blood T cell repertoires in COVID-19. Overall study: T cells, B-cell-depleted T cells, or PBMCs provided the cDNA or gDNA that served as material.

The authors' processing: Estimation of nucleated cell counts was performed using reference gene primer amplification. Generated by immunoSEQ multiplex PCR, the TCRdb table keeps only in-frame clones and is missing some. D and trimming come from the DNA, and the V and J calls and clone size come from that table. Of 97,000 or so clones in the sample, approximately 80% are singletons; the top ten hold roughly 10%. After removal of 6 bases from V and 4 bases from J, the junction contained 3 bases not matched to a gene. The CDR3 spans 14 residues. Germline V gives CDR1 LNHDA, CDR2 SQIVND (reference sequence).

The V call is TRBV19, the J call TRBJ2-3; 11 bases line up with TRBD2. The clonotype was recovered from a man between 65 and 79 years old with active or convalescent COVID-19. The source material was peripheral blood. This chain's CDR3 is CASRQLAGADTQYF. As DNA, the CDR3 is TGTGCCAGTAGGCAACTAGCGGGGGCAGATACGCAGTATTTT. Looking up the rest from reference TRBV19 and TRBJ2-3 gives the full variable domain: DGGITQSPKYLFRKEGQNVTLSCEQNLNHDAMYWYRQDPGQGLRLIYYSQIVNDFQKGDIAEGYSVSREKKESFPLTVTSAQKNPTAFYLCASRQLAGADTQYFGPGTRLTVL.